These 24 T cell receptor beta chains originate from one sample sequenced in a study of regulatory T cells in long-lasting Graves disease. Stated time point: newly diagnosed GD, antithyroid drugs for less than 3 months. RNA isolated from PBMCs was used to make the TCR library. Library construction for TCR beta used iRepertoire HTBI primers and Arm-PCR of CDR3 regions. From the multiplex PCR reads, TCRdb called clonotypes with MiXCR, one entry per CDR3 protein. Among 400,000 to 550,000 distinct CDR3 sequences listed, just under 15% were seen once. These data also featured in a second study, about T cells in Graves' hyperthyroidism and ophthalmopathy.

The material was peripheral blood mononuclear cells (PBMCs), obtained at new diagnosis, from a patient treated with antithyroid drugs. These receptors were collected from a woman between 25 and 40 years old with Graves disease.

Comment on this clonotype: This likely reflects a read error, since a far larger clone is one base away. The chain carries TRBV11-3 and TRBJ1-1, with 7 positions matching TRBD1. Germline values: CDR1 SGHNT, CDR2 YENEEA. CDR3 length: 16 amino acids. The ends lost 5 bases at V and 1 base at J; junction bases unmatched: 10. The CDR3 DNA is TGTGCCAGCAGCCGCCAGGCCGACAGGGCGAACACTGAAGCTTTCTTT. It translates to CASSRQADRANTEAFF.

About this clonotype: An end of the junction differs from the germline gene, which may be a read error. This rearrangement joins TRBV28 to TRBJ2-1; possible D gene TRBD2, 5 bases. CDR1 is MDHEN and CDR2 is SYDVKM in the germline V gene. CDR3 length: 14 amino acids. DNA for the CDR3: TGTGCCAGCACCCCCGGACCCCCGAGGGATGAGCGGTTCTTC. Its translation: CASTPGPPRDERFF.

A word on this clonotype: It may be a read error: a sequence one base away is much more abundant. This sequence joins TRBV27 and TRBJ2-3; D is possibly TRBD2 (6 bases). The CDR3 has 17 amino acids. Trimming left V 5 bases short and J 2 bases short, with 20 bases between. Germline V gene sequence: CDR1 MNHEY, CDR2 SMNVEV (reference sequence). CDR3 protein: CASSAGPTPPNTDTQYF. Here the CDR3 DNA reads TGTGCCAGCAGTGCGGGACCTACGCCCCCAAACACAGATACGCAGTATTTT.

This clonotype was counted many times. The chain recombines TRBV29-1 with TRBJ2-7, with TRBD2 matching over 13 bases. This CDR3 comprises 14 residues. V trimming: 4 bases; J trimming: 2 bases; junction bases outside the gene matches: 2. The V gene's germline CDR1 is SQVTM and CDR2 ANQGSEA. The CDR3 here is CSVGTSGSTYEQYF. The CDR3 DNA reads as TGCAGCGTTGGGACTAGCGGGAGCACCTACGAGCAGTACTTC.

The sample holds a few counts of this clonotype. The J gene is TRBJ2-7, the V gene TRBV9; TRBD2 aligns across 10 bases. Trimming cost V 4 bases and J 0 bases; bases outside gene matches: 7. The germline CDR1 and CDR2 sequences are SGDLS and YYNGEE. The CDR3 is made up of 16 amino acids. The CDR3 nucleotides are TGTGCCAGCAGCTCGGGAAGCGGGAGGGCCTCCTACGAGCAGTACTTC. As protein: CASSSGSGRASYEQYF.

V gene TRBV19 combines with J gene TRBJ1-5; 10 nucleotides agree with TRBD1. CDR1 and CDR2 from the germline V gene are LNHDA and SQIVND (reference sequence). The CDR3 sequence is 14 residues long. J lost 4 bases, V lost 5 bases, and 2 bases had no gene match. The chain's CDR3 is CASSWGQGNQPQHF. In DNA form, the CDR3 reads TGTGCCAGTAGTTGGGGACAGGGGAATCAGCCCCAGCATTTT. Full variable domain (remainder filled in from reference TRBV19 and TRBJ1-5): DGGITQSPKYLFRKEGQNVTLSCEQNLNHDAMYWYRQDPGQGLRLIYYSQIVNDFQKGDIAEGYSVSREKKESFPLTVTSAQKNPTAFYLCASSWGQGNQPQHFGDGTRLSIL.

This clonotype has a count of ten or more. The chain joins TRBV10-3 to TRBJ2-7; 12 nucleotides agree with TRBD1. The germline gives CDR1 ENHRY, CDR2 SYGVKD. Unmatched junction bases numbered 7, after V lost 3 bases and J lost 7 bases. This CDR3 contains 15 residues. CDR3 in DNA: TGTGCCATCAGTGATCGGGGACAGGGGGCGCGAGAGCAGTACTTC. Protein: CAISDRGQGAREQYF.

This clonotype was seen ten or more times. J is TRBJ2-7 and V is TRBV5-1, with no clear D. The germline gives CDR1 SGHRS, CDR2 YFSETQ. Trimming shortened V by 0 bases and J by 3 bases, and 16 bases separated the two germline ends. This CDR3 comprises 16 residues. This CDR3 reads CASSLVPDVIGYEQYF. CDR3 in DNA: TGCGCCAGCAGCTTGGTGCCGGACGTCATCGGCTACGAGCAGTACTTC.

CDR3 nucleotides: TGCGCCAGCAGCCAACCTCGACTAGCGGGGGCCGGCACCGGGGAGCTGTTTTTT. Protein sequence: CASSQPRLAGAGTGELFF. The rearrangement links TRBV5-1 to TRBJ2-2, with 12 bases identical to TRBD2. Trimming removed 4 bases from V and 4 bases from J; junction bases left unmatched: 11. This CDR3 comprises 18 residues. Germline CDR1 SGHRS, CDR2 YFSETQ.

For this clonotype: A much larger clonotype is one base distant, so this may be a read error. The V and J genes are TRBV24-1 and TRBJ1-5; 11 bases line up with TRBD1. J was trimmed by 4 bases and V by 4 bases; bases with no gene match: 5. This CDR3 comprises 16 residues. Germline CDR1 reads KGHDR; CDR2 reads SFDVKD. The CDR3 is CATSDPGQGVNQPQHF. CDR3 bases: TGTGCCACCAGTGACCCGGGACAGGGGGTAAATCAGCCCCAGCATTTT.

This clonotype was observed at least ten times. The chain carries TRBV2 and TRBJ2-7; TRBD2 is a possible D gene (5 bases). Germline lookup yields CDR1 SNHLY and CDR2 FYNNEI. The CDR3 is 11 residues long. Between the trimmed V and J ends, which lost 3 bases and 6 bases, there was a span of 6 bases. The CDR3 reads CASSEAGEQYF. For the CDR3, the DNA is TGTGCCAGCAGTGAGGCGGGCGAGCAGTACTTC.

This chain joins TRBV12-3 or TRBV12-4 and TRBJ2-3; 9 bases match TRBD1. The DNA end is a closer match to TRBJ2-5, so the J assignment may be wrong. This CDR3 comprises 13 residues. CDR3 amino acids: CASRRQGVVTQYF. The DNA for the CDR3 is TGTGCCAGCAGGCGACAGGGGGTGGTGACCCAGTACTTC.

This chain connects TRBV28 to TRBJ1-5; D is perhaps TRBD1 (6 bases). Per the germline V gene, CDR1 is MDHEN and CDR2 is SYDVKM. CDR3 length: 11 residues. Trimming cost V 4 bases and J 16 bases, with 14 bases left between them. CDR3 residues: CASSSLRDNHF. The CDR3 DNA sequence: TGTGCCAGCAGTTCTCTTCGGGACAACCATTTT.

This sequence joins TRBV5-1 and TRBJ2-1, with 11 bases identical to TRBD1. The CDR3 runs 17 residues. CDR1 and CDR2 from the germline V gene are SGHRS and YFSETQ. The V segment lost 4 bases and the J segment 1 base; nucleotides outside the gene matches: 7. The CDR3 coding sequence is TGCGCCAGCAGCCCAGGGACAGGGGGTTATTCCTACAATGAGCAGTTCTTC. Translation gives CASSPGTGGYSYNEQFF.

This clonotype was detected only a few times. The chain is built from TRBV11-3 and TRBJ2-3; D is unresolved. CDR1 and CDR2 (germline): SGHNT, YENEEA. V lost 1 base, J lost 11 bases, and 16 bases lay in between. The CDR3 length is 14 residues. This CDR3 reads CASSLAGRPPGQYF. CDR3 in DNA: TGTGCCAGCAGCTTAGCCGGTAGGCCGCCGGGGCAGTATTTT.

As DNA, the CDR3 is TGTGCCAGCACCCCTCCCCTAGGGGGGCATGAGCAGTTCTTC. This codes for CASTPPLGGHEQFF. The chain links TRBV28 to TRBJ2-1, with D tentatively TRBD1 or TRBD2 (6 bases each). This CDR3 has 14 amino acids. From germline, CDR1 is MDHEN and CDR2 SYDVKM. V lost 7 bases and J 8 bases, leaving 18 bases between the germline ends.

This clonotype was recorded many times. The junction departs from the called germline gene at one end, perhaps through a read error. CDR3 bases: TGCGCCAGCAAAGTGGGTAACGGGGAGACCCAGTACTTC. It specifies CASKVGNGETQYF. The chain uses TRBV6-1 and TRBJ2-5, with D uncertain. Germline values: CDR1 MNHNS, CDR2 SASEGT. CDR3 length: 13 residues.

This clonotype was picked up many times. The chain employs TRBV20-1 and TRBJ2-1, with a weak D call TRBD2 (6 bases). Germline V CDR1 and CDR2: DFQATT, SNEGSKA (reference sequence). The CDR3 has 16 residues. Trimming removed 3 bases from V and 1 base from J, with 16 bases in between. The CDR3 is CSASIPGEGSYNEQFF. Written as DNA, the CDR3 is TGCAGTGCTAGCATCCCGGGAGAGGGATCCTACAATGAGCAGTTCTTC.

This clonotype was observed many times. V gene TRBV11-3 combines with J gene TRBJ2-5, with 11 nucleotides matching TRBD2. The germline V gene encodes CDR1 SGHNT and CDR2 YENEEA. CDR3 size: 16 residues. The V gene end was trimmed by 6 bases and the J gene end by 2 bases; junction bases not matched to a gene: 8. Written as DNA, the CDR3 is TGTGCCAGCAGTCCCCAGGGACTAGCGGAACAAGAGACCCAGTACTTC. As protein: CASSPQGLAEQETQYF.

At least ten counts were recorded for this clonotype. The V gene is TRBV20-1, the J gene TRBJ2-5; 10 nucleotides align to TRBD2. CDR3 length equals 19 residues. Germline trimming cut 2 bases from V and 1 base from J; bases unmatched to any gene: 16. Germline V gives CDR1 DFQATT, CDR2 SNEGSKA (reference sequence). In DNA, the CDR3 is TGCAGTGCTAGACTAGCGGGAGTTACAGAGTTCACCCTCCAAGAGACCCAGTACTTC. The encoded protein is CSARLAGVTEFTLQETQYF.

On this clonotype itself: This clone may be a read error of a much larger clone one base away. The V and J genes are TRBV20-1 and TRBJ2-7; tentatively, D is TRBD2 (6 bases). The CDR3 consists of 18 residues. The germline V gene has CDR1 DFQATT and CDR2 SNEGSKA (reference sequence). V lost 2 bases and J 7 bases, leaving 30 bases between the germline ends. This CDR3 reads CSARRTASELSSYNEQYF. DNA of the CDR3: TGCAGTGCTAGACGAACAGCTAGCGAACTCTCCTCCTACAATGAGCAGTACTTC.

The table lists this clonotype with many counts. The chain recombines TRBV6-1 with TRBJ2-7; TRBD1 agrees at 9 bases. The CDR3 totals 15 residues. CDR1 is MNHNS, CDR2 SASEGT, per germline. Unmatched junction bases numbered 8, after V lost 8 bases and J lost 0 bases. CDR3 sequence reads: CASAPGTGSSYEQYF. DNA of the CDR3: TGTGCCAGCGCACCAGGGACAGGGAGCTCCTACGAGCAGTACTTC.

This clonotype was counted many times. The chain is built from TRBV6-2 or TRBV6-3 and TRBJ2-2; perhaps TRBD2 as D (5 bases). V was trimmed by 1 base and J by 2 bases, leaving 8 bases between them. Germline CDR1 reads MNHEY; CDR2 reads SVGEGT. The CDR3 loop spans 15 amino acids. DNA for the CDR3: TGTGCCAGCAGTTACTATAGCGACAACACCGGGGAGCTGTTTTTT. It codes for CASSYYSDNTGELFF.

This clonotype was counted many times. V gene TRBV11-2 combines with J gene TRBJ2-5, with D possibly being TRBD1 or TRBD2 (6 bases each). V dropped 6 bases and J dropped 5 bases, with 16 bases sitting between them. This CDR3 has 14 residues. Germline lookup yields CDR1 SGHAT and CDR2 FQNNGV. The CDR3 DNA sequence: TGTGCCAGCAGTCGATCCGGGGGCCAGGAGACCCAGTACTTC. This codes for CASSRSGGQETQYF.